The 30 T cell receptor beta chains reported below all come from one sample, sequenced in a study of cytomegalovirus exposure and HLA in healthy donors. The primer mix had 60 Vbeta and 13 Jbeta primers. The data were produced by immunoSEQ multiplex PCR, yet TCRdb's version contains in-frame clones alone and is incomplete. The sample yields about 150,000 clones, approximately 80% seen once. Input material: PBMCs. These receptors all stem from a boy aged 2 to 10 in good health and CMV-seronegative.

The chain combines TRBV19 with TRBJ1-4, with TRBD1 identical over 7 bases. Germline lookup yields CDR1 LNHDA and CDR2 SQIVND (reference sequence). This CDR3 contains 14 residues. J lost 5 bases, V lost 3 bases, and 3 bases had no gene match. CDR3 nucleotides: TGTGCCAGTAGTATGGGACAGTCAAATGAAAAACTGTTTTTT. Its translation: CASSMGQSNEKLFF.

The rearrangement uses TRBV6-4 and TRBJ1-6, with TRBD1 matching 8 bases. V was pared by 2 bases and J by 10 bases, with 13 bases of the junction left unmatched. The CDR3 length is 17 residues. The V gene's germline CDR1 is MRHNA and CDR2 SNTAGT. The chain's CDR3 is CASSDLLDRGRASPLHF. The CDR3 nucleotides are TGTGCCAGCAGTGACCTGCTCGACAGGGGCCGAGCGTCACCCCTCCACTTT.

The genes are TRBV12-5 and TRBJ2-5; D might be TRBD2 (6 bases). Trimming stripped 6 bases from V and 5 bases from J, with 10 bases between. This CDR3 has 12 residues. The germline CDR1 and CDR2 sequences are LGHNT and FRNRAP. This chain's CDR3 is CASGGGNETQYF. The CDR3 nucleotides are TGTGCTAGTGGAGGAGGGAACGAGACCCAGTACTTC.

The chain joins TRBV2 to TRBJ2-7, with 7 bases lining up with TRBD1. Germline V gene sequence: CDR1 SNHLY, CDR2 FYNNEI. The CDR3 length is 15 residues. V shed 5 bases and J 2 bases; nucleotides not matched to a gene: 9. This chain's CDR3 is CASSLRTGQTYEQYV. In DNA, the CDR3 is TGTGCCAGCAGTCTACGGACAGGCCAGACCTACGAGCAGTACGTC.

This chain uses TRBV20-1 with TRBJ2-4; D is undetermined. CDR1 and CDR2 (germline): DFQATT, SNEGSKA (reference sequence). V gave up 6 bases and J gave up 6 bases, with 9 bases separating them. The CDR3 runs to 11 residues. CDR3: CSAPDLNIQYF. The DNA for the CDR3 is TGCAGTGCCCCAGACTTAAACATTCAGTACTTC.

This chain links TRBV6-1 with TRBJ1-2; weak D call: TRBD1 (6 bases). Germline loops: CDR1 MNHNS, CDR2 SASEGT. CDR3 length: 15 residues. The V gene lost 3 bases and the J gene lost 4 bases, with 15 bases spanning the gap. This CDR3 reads CASSEDFDRLYGYTF. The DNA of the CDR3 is TGTGCCAGCAGTGAGGACTTTGACAGGCTCTATGGCTACACCTTC.

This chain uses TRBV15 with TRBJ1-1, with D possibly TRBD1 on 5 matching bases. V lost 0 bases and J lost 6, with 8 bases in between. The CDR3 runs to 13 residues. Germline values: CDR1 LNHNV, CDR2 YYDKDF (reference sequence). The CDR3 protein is CATSRDRGAEAFF. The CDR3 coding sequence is TGTGCCACCAGCAGAGATCGGGGGGCTGAAGCTTTCTTT.

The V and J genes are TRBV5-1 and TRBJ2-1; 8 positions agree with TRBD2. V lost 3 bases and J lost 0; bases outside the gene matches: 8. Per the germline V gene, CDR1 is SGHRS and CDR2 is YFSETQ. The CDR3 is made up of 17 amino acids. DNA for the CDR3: TGCGCCAGCAGCTGGGGTGTAAGCGGGGGCTCCTACAATGAGCAGTTCTTC. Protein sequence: CASSWGVSGGSYNEQFF.

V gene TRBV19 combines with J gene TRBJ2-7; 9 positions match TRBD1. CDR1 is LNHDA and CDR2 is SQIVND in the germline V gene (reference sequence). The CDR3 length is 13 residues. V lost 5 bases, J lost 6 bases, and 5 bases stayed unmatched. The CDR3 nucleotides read TGTGCCAGTAGTGTGGACAGGGGTGGCGAGCAGTACGTC. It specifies CASSVDRGGEQYV.

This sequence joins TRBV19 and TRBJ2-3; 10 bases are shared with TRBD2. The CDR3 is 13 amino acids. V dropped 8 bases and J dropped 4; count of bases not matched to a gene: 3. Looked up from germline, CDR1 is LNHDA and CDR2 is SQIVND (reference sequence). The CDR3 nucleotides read TGTGCCAGTCAGCGGGAGGGGTCAGATACGCAGTATTTT. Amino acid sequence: CASQREGSDTQYF.

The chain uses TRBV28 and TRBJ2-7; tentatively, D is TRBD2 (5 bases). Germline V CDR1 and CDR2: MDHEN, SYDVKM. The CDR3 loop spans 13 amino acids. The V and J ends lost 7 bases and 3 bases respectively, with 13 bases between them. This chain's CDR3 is CASTYRGSYEQYF. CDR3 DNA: TGTGCCAGCACCTACCGGGGAAGCTACGAGCAGTACTTC.

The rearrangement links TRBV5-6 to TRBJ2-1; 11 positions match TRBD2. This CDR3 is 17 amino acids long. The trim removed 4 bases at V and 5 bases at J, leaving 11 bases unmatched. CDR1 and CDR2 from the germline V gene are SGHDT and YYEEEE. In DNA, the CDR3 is TGTGCCAGCAGCCCCCCGGGACTAGCGGAAGTGAACAATGAGCAGTTCTTC. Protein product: CASSPPGLAEVNNEQFF.

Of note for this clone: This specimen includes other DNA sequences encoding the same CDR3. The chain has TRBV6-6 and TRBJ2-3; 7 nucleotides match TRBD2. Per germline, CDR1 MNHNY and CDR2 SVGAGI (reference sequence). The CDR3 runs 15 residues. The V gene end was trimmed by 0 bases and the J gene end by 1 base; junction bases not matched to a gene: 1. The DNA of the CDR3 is TGTGCCAGCAGTTACTCGGGGGGGGGCACAGATACGCAGTATTTT. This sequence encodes CASSYSGGGTDTQYF.

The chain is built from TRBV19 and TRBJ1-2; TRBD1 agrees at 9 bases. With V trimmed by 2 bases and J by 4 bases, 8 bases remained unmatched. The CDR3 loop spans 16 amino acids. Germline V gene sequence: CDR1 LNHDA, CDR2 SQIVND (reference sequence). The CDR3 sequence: CASSIPLDRGSYGYTF. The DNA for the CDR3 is TGTGCCAGTAGTATACCCCTGGACAGGGGAAGCTATGGCTACACCTTC.

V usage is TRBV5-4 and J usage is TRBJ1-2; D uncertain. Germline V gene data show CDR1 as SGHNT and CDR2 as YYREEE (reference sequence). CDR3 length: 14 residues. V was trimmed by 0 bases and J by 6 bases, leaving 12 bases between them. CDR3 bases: TGTGCCAGCAGCTTGGGTCCGGGAGGCAATGGCTACACCTTC. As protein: CASSLGPGGNGYTF.

This CDR3 reads CASSQEYQGAVTEAFF. In DNA form, the CDR3 reads TGCGCCAGCAGTCAAGAATACCAAGGGGCTGTCACTGAAGCTTTCTTT. The V and J genes are TRBV23-1 and TRBJ1-1; D perhaps matches TRBD1 (5 bases). TRBV23-1 carries the ORF label, with uncertain function. Trimming took off 2 bases at V and 4 bases at J, with 17 bases between the two ends. This CDR3 is built from 16 residues.

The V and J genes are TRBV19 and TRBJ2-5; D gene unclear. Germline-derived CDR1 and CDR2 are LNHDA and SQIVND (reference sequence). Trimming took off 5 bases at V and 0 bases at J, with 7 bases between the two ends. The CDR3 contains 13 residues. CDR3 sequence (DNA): TGTGCCAGTAGTTTGGGCTACCAAGAGACCCAGTACTTC. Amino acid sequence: CASSLGYQETQYF.

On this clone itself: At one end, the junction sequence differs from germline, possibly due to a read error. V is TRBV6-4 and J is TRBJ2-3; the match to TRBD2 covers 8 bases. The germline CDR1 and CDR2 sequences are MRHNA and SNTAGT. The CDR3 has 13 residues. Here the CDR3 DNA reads TGTGCCAGCAGCACACGGGAGGGGAATACGCAGTGTTTT. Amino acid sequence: CASSTREGNTQCF.

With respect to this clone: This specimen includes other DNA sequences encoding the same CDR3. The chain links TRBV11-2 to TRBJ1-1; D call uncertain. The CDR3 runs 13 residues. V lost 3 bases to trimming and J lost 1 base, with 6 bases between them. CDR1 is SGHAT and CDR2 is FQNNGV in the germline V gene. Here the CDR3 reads CASSLAGNTEAFF. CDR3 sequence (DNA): TGTGCCAGCAGCTTGGCAGGGAACACTGAAGCTTTCTTT.

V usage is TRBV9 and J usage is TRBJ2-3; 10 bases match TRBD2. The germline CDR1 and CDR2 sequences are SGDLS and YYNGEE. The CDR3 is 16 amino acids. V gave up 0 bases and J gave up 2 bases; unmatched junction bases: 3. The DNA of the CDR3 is TGTGCCAGCAGCGTAGAAGCGGGGGGGGTCACAGATACGCAGTATTTT. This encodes CASSVEAGGVTDTQYF.

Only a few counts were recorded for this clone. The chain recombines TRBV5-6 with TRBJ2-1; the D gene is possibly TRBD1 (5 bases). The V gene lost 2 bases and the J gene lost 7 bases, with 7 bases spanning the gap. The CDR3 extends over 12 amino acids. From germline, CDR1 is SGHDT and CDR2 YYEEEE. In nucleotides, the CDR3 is TGTGCCAGCAGCTTAGGGGTAAATGAGCAGTTCTTC. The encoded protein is CASSLGVNEQFF.

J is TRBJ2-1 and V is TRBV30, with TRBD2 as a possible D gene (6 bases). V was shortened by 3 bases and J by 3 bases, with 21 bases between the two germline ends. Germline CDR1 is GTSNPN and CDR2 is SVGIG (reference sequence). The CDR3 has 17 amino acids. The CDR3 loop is CAWRGGLSFVLYNEQFF. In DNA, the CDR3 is TGTGCCTGGAGGGGGGGACTCTCTTTCGTTCTCTACAATGAGCAGTTCTTC.

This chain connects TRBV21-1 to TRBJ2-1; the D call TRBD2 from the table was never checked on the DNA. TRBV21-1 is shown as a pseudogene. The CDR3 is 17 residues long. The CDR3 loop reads CASSIGGGRAENDEQFF. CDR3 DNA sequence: TGTGCCAGCAGCATTGGGGGCGGGAGGGCCGAGAACGATGAGCAGTTCTTC.

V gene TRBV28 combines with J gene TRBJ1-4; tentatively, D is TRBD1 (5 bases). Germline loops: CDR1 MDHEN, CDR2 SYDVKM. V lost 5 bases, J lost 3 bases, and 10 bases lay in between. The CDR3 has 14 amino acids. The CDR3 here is CASSPGGANEKLFF. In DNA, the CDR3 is TGTGCCAGCAGTCCGGGAGGGGCTAATGAAAAACTGTTTTTT.

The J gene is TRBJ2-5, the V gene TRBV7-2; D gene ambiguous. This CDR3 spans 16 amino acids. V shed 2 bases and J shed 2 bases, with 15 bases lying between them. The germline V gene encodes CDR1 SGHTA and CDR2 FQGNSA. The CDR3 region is CASSLRSSVAQETQYF. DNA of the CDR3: TGTGCCAGCAGCTTACGCTCGTCGGTAGCTCAAGAGACCCAGTACTTC.

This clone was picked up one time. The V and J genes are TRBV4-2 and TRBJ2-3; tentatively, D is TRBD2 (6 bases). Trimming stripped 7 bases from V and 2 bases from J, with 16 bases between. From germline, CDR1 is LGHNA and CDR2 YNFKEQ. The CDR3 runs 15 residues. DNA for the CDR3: TGTGCCAGCAAATCTCAACTAGCCCCCACAGATACGCAGTATTTT. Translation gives CASKSQLAPTDTQYF.

The CDR3 is CATSRDPGTNEKLFF. The CDR3 DNA reads as TGTGCCACCAGCAGAGACCCGGGGACTAATGAAAAACTGTTTTTT. V gene TRBV15 combines with J gene TRBJ1-4; D unresolved. Trimming removed 0 bases at V and 2 bases at J, with 7 bases between. The germline gives CDR1 LNHNV, CDR2 YYDKDF (reference sequence). The CDR3 loop spans 15 amino acids.

CDR3 nucleotide sequence: TGTGCCAGCAGCTTGCGACAGGGAGGCTACACCTTC. This sequence encodes CASSLRQGGYTF. This sequence joins TRBV5-8 and TRBJ1-2, with TRBD1 identical over 7 bases. CDR1 is SGHTS and CDR2 is YDEGEE in the germline V gene. The junction had 2 bases not matched to a gene; V was cut back by 1 base and J by 8 bases. CDR3 length: 12 amino acids.

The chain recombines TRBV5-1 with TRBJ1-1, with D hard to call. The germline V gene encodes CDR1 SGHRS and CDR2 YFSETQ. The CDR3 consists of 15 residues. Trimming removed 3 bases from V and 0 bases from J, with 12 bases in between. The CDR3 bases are TGCGCCAGCAGCTCCATGGGAGCGTTGAACACTGAAGCTTTCTTT. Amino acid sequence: CASSSMGALNTEAFF.

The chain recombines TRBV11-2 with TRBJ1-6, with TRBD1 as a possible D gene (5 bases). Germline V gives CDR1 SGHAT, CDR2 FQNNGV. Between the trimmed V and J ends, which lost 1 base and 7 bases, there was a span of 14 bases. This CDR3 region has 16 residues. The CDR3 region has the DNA TGTGCCAGCAGCTTAGGGGTGGGGCAGGGAAATTCACCCCTCCACTTT. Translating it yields CASSLGVGQGNSPLHF.